This T cell receptor (beta chain) was recorded in a study of identical twins. The CDR3 is 13 amino acids. Germline CDR1 reads MNHNY; CDR2 reads SVGAGI (reference sequence). V lost 7 bases and J lost 5; bases outside the gene matches: 7. TCRdb passed the 5' RACE reads through MiXCR, listing each CDR3 protein once. This sample has some 900,000 distinct CDR3 sequences, with approximately 13% found just once. Separately, the same data were catalogued under a study of yellow fever vaccine responses in identical twins.

The V call is TRBV6-6, the J call TRBJ2-5; 7 nucleotides agree with TRBD1. Sample: PBMCs. The sequence was collected from a woman under 30 in good health. DNA for the CDR3: TGTGCCAGCACATGGACAGGCGGTGAGACCCAGTACTTC. Amino acid sequence: CASTWTGGETQYF.